This note documents a single TCR beta chain sequence. Its antigen is undetermined. Only in-frame clones appear in the TCRdb table, and some are missing; sequencing was by immunoSEQ multiplex PCR. The sample yields about 13,000 clones, roughly 69% seen once. These data belong to a study of OX40 agonist ivuxolimab in advanced cancers. Study summary: Males comprised about 78% of the group, whose mean age was about 61 years (range 23 to 79). Findings of the study overall: Dose levels from 0.1 to 3.0 mg/kg saw CD4+ and CD8+ blood T cells expand clonally by week 6.

Trimming cost V 0 bases and J 3 bases; bases outside gene matches: 3. The CDR3 extends over 14 amino acids. The germline gives CDR1 SGDLS, CDR2 YYNGEE. Specimen: CD4+ or CD8+ T cells sorted from blood, collected in a trial of the OX40 agonist ivuxolimab. This TCR derives from an adult with an advanced solid tumor such as melanoma, head and neck, liver or kidney cancer. This sequence joins TRBV9 and TRBJ2-7; 7 bases fit TRBD1. CDR3 amino acids: CASSVEGQYYEQYF. The DNA of the CDR3 is TGTGCCAGCAGCGTAGAGGGACAGTACTACGAGCAGTACTTC.